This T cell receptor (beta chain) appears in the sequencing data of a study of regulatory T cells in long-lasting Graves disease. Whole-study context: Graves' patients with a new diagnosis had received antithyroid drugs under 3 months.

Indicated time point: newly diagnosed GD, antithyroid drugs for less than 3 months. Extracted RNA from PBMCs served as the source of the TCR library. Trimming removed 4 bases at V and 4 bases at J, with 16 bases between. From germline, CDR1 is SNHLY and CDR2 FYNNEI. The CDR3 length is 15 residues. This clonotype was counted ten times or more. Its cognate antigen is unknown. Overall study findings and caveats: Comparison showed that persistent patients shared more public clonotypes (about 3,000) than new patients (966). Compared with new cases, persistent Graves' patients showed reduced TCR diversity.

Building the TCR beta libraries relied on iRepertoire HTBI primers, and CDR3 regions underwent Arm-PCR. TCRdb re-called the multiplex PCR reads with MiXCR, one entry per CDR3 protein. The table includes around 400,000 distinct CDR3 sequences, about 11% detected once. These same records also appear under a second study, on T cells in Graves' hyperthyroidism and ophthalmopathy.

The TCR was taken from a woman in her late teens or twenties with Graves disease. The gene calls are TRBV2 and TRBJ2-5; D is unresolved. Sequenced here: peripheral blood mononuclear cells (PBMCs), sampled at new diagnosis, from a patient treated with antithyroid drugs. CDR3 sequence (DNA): TGTGCCAGCAGTGCCTTGACTCCGGCACCAGAGACCCAGTACTTC. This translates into CASSALTPAPETQYF. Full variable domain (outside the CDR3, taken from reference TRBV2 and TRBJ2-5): EPEVTQTPSHQVTQMGQEVILRCVPISNHLYFYWYRQILGQKVEFLVSFYNNEISEKSEIFDDQFSVERPDGSNFTLKIRSTKLEDSAMYFCASSALTPAPETQYFGPGTRLLVL.